This paragraph covers one T cell receptor beta chain sequence. The CDR3 runs 16 residues. The germline CDR1 and CDR2 sequences are SGHTA and FQGNSA. V gave up 1 base and J gave up 7 bases; unmatched junction bases: 8. These data come from a study of blood T cell repertoires in COVID-19. On the study more broadly: PBMCs, B-cell-depleted T cells, or T cells were the source of the cDNA or gDNA that made up the material.

Under the authors' procedure: Estimated nucleated cell counts came from reference gene primer amplification. Using immunoSEQ multiplex PCR, the repertoire was profiled, and TCRdb retains in-frame clones only, with some absent. V and J calls and clone size come straight from that table; D and trimming were deduced from the DNA. The data show about 250,000 clones, roughly 80% seen once. All enrollees were roughly 18 to 95 years old and from 25 or so US areas. Each exposed participant met a COVID-19 case in the 2 weeks preceding study entry. What was sequenced was PBMCs or T cells enriched from blood (not recorded which). The origin of this receptor is a man aged 40-49 years who had been exposed to COVID-19. The chain employs TRBV7-2 and TRBJ2-2; 8 nucleotides align to TRBD1. The CDR3: CASSLEVRTGYGELFF. The DNA of the CDR3 is TGTGCCAGCAGCTTAGAAGTGAGGACAGGGTACGGGGAGCTGTTTTTT.